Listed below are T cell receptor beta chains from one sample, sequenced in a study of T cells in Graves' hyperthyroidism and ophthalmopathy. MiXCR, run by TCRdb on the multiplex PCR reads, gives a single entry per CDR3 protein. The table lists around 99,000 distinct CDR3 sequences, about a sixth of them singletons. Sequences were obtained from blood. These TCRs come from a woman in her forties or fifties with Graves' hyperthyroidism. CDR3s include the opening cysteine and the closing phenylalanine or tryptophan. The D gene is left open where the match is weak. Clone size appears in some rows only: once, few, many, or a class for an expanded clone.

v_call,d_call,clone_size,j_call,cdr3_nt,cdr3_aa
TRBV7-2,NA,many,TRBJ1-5,TGTGCCAGCAGCTTAGTAACAGTGAATCAGCCCCAGCATTTT,CASSLVTVNQPQHF
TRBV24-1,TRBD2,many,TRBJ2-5,TGTGCCACCAGTGATTTGCATGGGGGGGTGCAAGAGACCCAGTACTTC,CATSDLHGGVQETQYF
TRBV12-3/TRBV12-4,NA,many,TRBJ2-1,TGTGCCAGCAGTTCGTTTATTAATGAGCAGTTCTTC,CASSSFINEQFF
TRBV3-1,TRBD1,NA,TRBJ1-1,TGTGCCAGCAGCCCGCGGGACAGGGGGCCAGCTTTCTTT,CASSPRDRGPAFF
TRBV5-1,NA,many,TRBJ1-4,TGCGCCAGCAGCCCTGACCAGACAGTAGTTAATGAAAAACTGTTTTTT,CASSPDQTVVNEKLFF
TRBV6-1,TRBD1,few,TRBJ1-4,TGTGCCAGCAGTCCTTCTCGGGACAGGGTAACGGGAAAACTGTTTTTT,CASSPSRDRVTGKLFF
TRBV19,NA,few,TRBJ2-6,TGTGCCAGTAGTATAGGAGGGACACGGGCCAACGTCCTGACTTTC,CASSIGGTRANVLTF
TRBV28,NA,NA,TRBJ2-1,TGTGCCAGCAGTTTGGGGTCTGAGCAGTTCTTC,CASSLGSEQFF
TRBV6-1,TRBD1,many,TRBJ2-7,TGTGCCAGCAGTGAGGACAGGGGGAGCTACGAGCAGTACTTC,CASSEDRGSYEQYF
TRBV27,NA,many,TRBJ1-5,TGTGCCAGCAGCCGGGGGAGCAGGGGTGATCAGCCCCAGCATTTT,CASSRGSRGDQPQHF
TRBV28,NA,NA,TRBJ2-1,TGTGCCAGCAGAATACGACTAGGGGAGCAGTTCTTC,CASRIRLGEQFF
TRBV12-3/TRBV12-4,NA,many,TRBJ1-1,TGTGCCAGCAGTTTGGAGGCAAACACTGAAGCTTTCTTT,CASSLEANTEAFF
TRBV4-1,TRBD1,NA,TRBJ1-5,TGCGCCAGCAGCCAACTTGGGACAGGGAGTTATCAGCCCCAGCATTTT,CASSQLGTGSYQPQHF
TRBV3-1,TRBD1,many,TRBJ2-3,TGTGCCAGCAGCCAGGGAGGACAGGGTACGCAGTATTTT,CASSQGGQGTQYF
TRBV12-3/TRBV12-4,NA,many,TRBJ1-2,TGTGCCAGTCACCGGGACGGGAGGGGCTACACCTTC,CASHRDGRGYTF
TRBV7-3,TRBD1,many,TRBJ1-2,TGTGCCAGCAGCTCCGCCGGGGGGACAGGAGAATTCTATGGCTACACCTTC,CASSSAGGTGEFYGYTF
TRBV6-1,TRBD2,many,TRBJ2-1,TGTGCCAGCAGTGGGGAGCGGGAGGCTTGGAATGAGCAGTTCTTC,CASSGEREAWNEQFF
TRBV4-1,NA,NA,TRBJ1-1,TGCGCCAGCAGCCAAGGGGGGTCGAGCACTGAAGCTTTCTTT,CASSQGGSSTEAFF
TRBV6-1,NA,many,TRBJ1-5,TGTGCCAGCAGGTCTCGGGACGGACGAAATCAGCCCCAGCATTTT,CASRSRDGRNQPQHF
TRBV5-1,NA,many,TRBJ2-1,TGCGCCAGCAGCTTGTCACCGGCGGGGAGCAATGAGCAGTTCTTC,CASSLSPAGSNEQFF
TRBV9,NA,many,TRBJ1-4,TGTGCCAGCAGTATAGACGGTACTAATGAAAAACTGTTTTTT,CASSIDGTNEKLFF
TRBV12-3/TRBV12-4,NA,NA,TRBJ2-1,TGTGCCAGCAGTACCCCGGGACCCAATGAGCAGTTCTTC,CASSTPGPNEQFF
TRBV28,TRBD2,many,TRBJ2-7,TGTGCCAGCAGTTCCCTAGCGGGGGGCGTCGGTGAGCAGTACTTC,CASSSLAGGVGEQYF
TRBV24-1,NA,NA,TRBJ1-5,TGTGCCACCAGTGAACCCGGAAGGCCCCAGCATTTT,CATSEPGRPQHF
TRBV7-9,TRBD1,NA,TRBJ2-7,TGTGCCAGCAGCGCGGGACAGGGCCTCGAGCAGTACTTC,CASSAGQGLEQYF
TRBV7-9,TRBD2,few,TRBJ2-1,TGTGCCAGCACCCCGTTAGCGGGAGTTTCGGGTGAGCAGTTCTTC,CASTPLAGVSGEQFF
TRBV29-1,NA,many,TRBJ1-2,TGCAGCGTCACAGCTAACTATGGCTACACCTTC,CSVTANYGYTF
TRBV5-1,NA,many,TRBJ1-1,TGCGCCAGCAGCTTAGAACCGAACACTGAAGCTTTCTTT,CASSLEPNTEAFF
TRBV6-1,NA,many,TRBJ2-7,TGTGCCAGCAGCGTAAACGCGGGGCGAGAGCAGTACTTC,CASSVNAGREQYF
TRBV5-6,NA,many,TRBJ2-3,TGTGCCAGCAGCTTTGGGAGCGTGGGTGATACGCAGTATTTT,CASSFGSVGDTQYF
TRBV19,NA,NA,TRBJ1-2,TGTGCCAGTACCCCGATAGGGATGAATAACTATGGGTACACCTTC,CASTPIGMNNYGYTF